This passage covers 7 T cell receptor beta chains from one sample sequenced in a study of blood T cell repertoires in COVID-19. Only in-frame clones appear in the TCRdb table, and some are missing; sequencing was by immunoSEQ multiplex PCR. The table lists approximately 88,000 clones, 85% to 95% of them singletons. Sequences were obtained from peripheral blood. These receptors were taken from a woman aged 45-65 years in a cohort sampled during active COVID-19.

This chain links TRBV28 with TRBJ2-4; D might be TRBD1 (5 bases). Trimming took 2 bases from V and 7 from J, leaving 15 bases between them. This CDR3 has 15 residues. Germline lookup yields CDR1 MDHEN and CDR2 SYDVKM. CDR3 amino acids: CASSLRTPQDNIQYF. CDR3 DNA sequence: TGTGCCAGCAGTTTACGGACACCCCAGGACAACATTCAGTACTTC.

The CDR3 DNA sequence: TGTGCCATCAGTACTGCCGAGGGACAGGTGGATGGCTACACCTTC. It yields the protein CAISTAEGQVDGYTF. This chain uses TRBV10-3 with TRBJ1-2; 8 bases map to TRBD1. The CDR3 sequence is 15 residues long. V was clipped by 5 bases and J by 6 bases; unmatched bases: 11. CDR1 and CDR2 from the germline V gene are ENHRY and SYGVKD.

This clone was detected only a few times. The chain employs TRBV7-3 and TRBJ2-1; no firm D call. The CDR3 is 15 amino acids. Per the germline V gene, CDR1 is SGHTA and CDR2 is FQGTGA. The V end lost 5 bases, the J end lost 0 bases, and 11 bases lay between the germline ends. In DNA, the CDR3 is TGTGCCAGCAGCCGGAGCCGAAGCTCCTACAATGAGCAGTTCTTC. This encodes CASSRSRSSYNEQFF.

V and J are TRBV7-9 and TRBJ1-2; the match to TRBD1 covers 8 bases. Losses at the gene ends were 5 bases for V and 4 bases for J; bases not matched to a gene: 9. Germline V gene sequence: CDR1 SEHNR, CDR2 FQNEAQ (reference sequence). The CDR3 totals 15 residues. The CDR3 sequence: CASSPPGQAIYGYTF. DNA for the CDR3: TGTGCCAGCAGCCCTCCGGGACAGGCTATCTATGGCTACACCTTC.

CDR3 region: CASSLHNRGTDTQYF. CDR3 nucleotide sequence: TGTGCCAGCAGTTTACATAACCGGGGCACAGATACGCAGTATTTT. This chain connects TRBV27 to TRBJ2-3; D is unclear. Germline lookup yields CDR1 MNHEY and CDR2 SMNVEV (reference sequence). This CDR3 is 15 amino acids long. Trimming left V 2 bases short and J 1 base short, with 10 bases between.

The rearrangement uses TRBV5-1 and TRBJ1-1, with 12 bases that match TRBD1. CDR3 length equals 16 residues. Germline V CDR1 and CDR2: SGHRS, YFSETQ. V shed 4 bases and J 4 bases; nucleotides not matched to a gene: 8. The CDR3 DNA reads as TGCGCCAGCAGCCACGGGACAGGGGGCGTCAGCACTGAAGCTTTCTTT. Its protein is CASSHGTGGVSTEAFF.

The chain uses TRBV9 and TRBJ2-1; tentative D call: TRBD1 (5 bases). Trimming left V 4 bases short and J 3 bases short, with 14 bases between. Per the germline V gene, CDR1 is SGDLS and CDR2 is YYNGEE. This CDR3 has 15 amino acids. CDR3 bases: TGTGCCAGCAGCCCTTTAAGACAGAGCTACAATGAGCAGTTCTTC. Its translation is CASSPLRQSYNEQFF.